This T cell receptor (beta chain) is from a study of cytomegalovirus exposure and HLA in healthy donors (dated by TCRdb to 2015 to 2018). Background on the whole study: An earlier analysis of roughly 610 of the donors reported approximately 280 Gb of sequence data and 117 million unique TCR beta sequences obtained from around 190 million T cells. Donor age, sex, ethnicity and CMV serostatus were compiled alongside the repertoire data. The aim of the study was to test whether cataloging public T cell receptors could identify signatures of past pathogen exposure. The study used immunosequencing to profile the T cell repertoires of some 600 subjects and linked those repertoires to cytomegalovirus serostatus. In a later analysis, previously published TCR beta repertoires from 666 donors were re-analyzed and high-resolution HLA genotyping was added so that TCR occurrence patterns could be studied. Along with the roughly 700-subject first cohort, a separate validation cohort of more than 90 different subjects was used. The later analysis used no new phenotypic data to find candidate immune exposures, relying instead on TCR beta sequences and their occurrence across donors. A later genetic analysis took genome-wide SNP genotypes for about 55% of the roughly 670 donors and used that subset as a discovery cohort. An early release that covered around 590 HLA-typed donors contained 250 to 350 gigabases of sequencing data and roughly 84 million unique TCR sequences. To predict cytomegalovirus infection status, the study combined high-throughput TCR immunosequencing, statistical association of individual TCRs with disease status, and machine learning. All discovery cohort repertoires had been generated on a single sequencing platform. Roughly five DR-DQ haplotypes were handled as single units for association and clustering, since linkage in the cohort was strong. The number of donors typed differed by locus, with 629-630 for A, B, C, DRB1 and DQB1, roughly 520 for DQA1, about 610 for DPA1, and approximately 470 for DPB1. An earlier analysis of several hundred of the donors applied high-throughput TCR beta sequencing to assess whether each TCR beta V gene segment acted as functional or pseudogenic. HLA typing covered class I and class II loci at four-digit resolution. Of the approximately 400 genotyped donors, around 81% fell in the genetic ancestry cluster associated with self-reported Caucasian donors. On average, approximately 250,000 unique TCR beta nucleotide sequences were sequenced per donor among fewer than 500 genotyped donors of the cohort, with 15% to 20% of those sequences being non-productive. The research as a whole found: Specific HLA alleles were associated with over 15,000 TCR beta sequences at a false discovery rate of 0.05 in a later analysis. A further reported finding was that TCR beta sequences accurately predicted the HLA-A and HLA-B alleles for most subjects in the first cohort. A group of highly shared sequence variants was considered likely to be a technical artifact of the sequencing pipeline. A later analysis found that HLA-associated TCR beta chains were more clonally expanded and had lower generation probabilities than equally common non-associated chains. A later analysis found that TCR association rates varied across HLA loci, with DRB1 alleles showing the most associated TCRs and HLA-C alleles the fewest. In vitro tests confirmed that three of the cytomegalovirus-associated TCR beta chains recognize cytomegalovirus antigens. Seventeen rarely observed V segments, including chromosome 9 orphons, were excluded from the earlier analysis of approximately 600 of the donors because counts were too low. Correlated functional status among segregating V segments might reflect linkage disequilibrium, but an unknown experimental factor could not be ruled out. Only TCR beta chains were sequenced in this cohort, and the absence of alpha or paired-chain data limited detectable features. For the cohort, immune exposure information was limited to CMV serostatus. In an earlier analysis of some 640 of the donors, most TCR beta V segments were observed in productive rearrangements about 90% or about 30% of the time, broadly matching IMGT annotations. A later genetic analysis reported fewer N-insertions in productive TCRs among donors in an Asian-associated ancestry cluster than the approximately 700-donor mean. In a later genetic analysis, a missense DCLRE1C variant was associated with V-gene and J-gene trimming of TCR beta chains, and the association was replicated in an independent cohort. Because some donors lacked HLA typing at each locus, the association tests relied only on the typed subset. A later analysis found that most CMV-associated TCR beta chains appeared HLA-restricted, with HLA associations seemingly driven largely by CMV exposure. The presence/absence analyses assumed that sequencing depth was roughly uniform across donors, and that assumption may not be true. The classifier was reported to diagnose cytomegalovirus status with high specificity and sensitivity in both the original cohort and the validation cohort. The authors suggested that the approach could potentially be extended to other disease states and immunological phenotypes. When HLA alleles, especially DR and DQ, strongly co-occurred, TCR associations were difficult to assign to individual alleles. In the study, around 150 TCR beta chains were listed as associated with cytomegalovirus. Because the 87-base-pair reads could not distinguish some IMGT-functional V segments, including TRBV6-2 and TRBV6-3, those segments were excluded. A later analysis reported that several top co-occurrence clusters appeared linked to parvovirus B19, influenza, CMV and Epstein-Barr virus. Most TCR sequences were observed very rarely across donors, whereas some public TCRs were present in many individuals.

With regard to this clone: The clone's antigen remains unknown. Per-nucleotide qualities are absent, and no much larger clonotype sits a single base away.

The cohort comprised approximately 700 healthy bone marrow donors. At the time of sampling, all cohort members were nominally healthy, though unrecorded immune exposures were likely present. The donor tested CMV seronegative, placing the donor among the 300 to 450 seronegative members of the cohort. A peripheral blood sample was provided by each donor, and peripheral blood mononuclear cells were used for TCR beta sequencing. Genomic DNA was extracted from the blood cell samples with the Qiagen DNeasy Blood Extraction Kit. Library preparation employed the immunoSEQ multiplex PCR assay. A mixture of 60 forward primers for TCR Vbeta segments and 13 reverse primers for TCR Jbeta segments was used in the multiplex PCR. A multiplex PCR assay on genomic DNA amplified the CDR3 region of rearranged TCR beta genes. The amplified TCR beta libraries were sequenced on the Illumina HiSeq System as 87-base-pair reads. As for how the authors treated the data: A later analysis tallied about 77 million unique TCR beta chains across the 600 to 700 repertoires, and roughly 11 million of those chains were shared by two or more donors. Raw reads were error-corrected and collapsed into unique sequences with a nearest-neighbor algorithm that merged closely related sequences to remove PCR and sequencing errors. CDR3 sequences were aligned to IMGT reference sequences to assign V, D and J gene segments. For a sequence to be retained, a match of at least six nucleotides was required to both a V gene segment and a J gene segment. Rearrangements were classified as productive when the CDR3 lacked stop codons and remained in frame with V and J, and all other rearrangements were classified as non-productive. Following IMGT convention, CDR3 was defined as the stretch from the second conserved V-encoded cysteine up to the conserved J-encoded phenylalanine. The earlier analysis of about 570 of the donors excluded any sequence lacking an unambiguous match to a single V gene segment. An earlier analysis of a few hundred of the donors called V segments functional above 56.7% productive rearrangements and segregating when the between-donor standard deviation exceeded 5%. To diagnose cytomegalovirus status from the catalog of TCR beta chain sequences, a statistical classification framework was built. A later analysis assigned V and J genes by comparing TCR nucleotide sequences with IMGT/GENE-DB human TR gene sequences. A later analysis assigned CDR3 sequences and most-parsimonious VDJ recombination scenarios with the TCRdist pipeline. A later analysis defined each TCR beta chain by its CDR3 amino acid sequence plus V-gene family, and excluded reads lacking a unique V-gene family. In a later analysis, approximately 640 highly shared, low-generation-probability nucleotide sequences were removed to address suspected cross-contamination and a sequencing artifact. A later analysis calculated a clonal expansion index for each public chain from normalized within-repertoire ranks of inferred template counts. A later analysis computed generation probabilities with a VDJ recombination model fitted to out-of-frame rearrangements, and checked the results against IGoR. A later analysis scored TCR-TCR, TCR-HLA and TCR-CMV co-occurrence with hypergeometric tests, applying a repertoire-size bias correction to TCR pairs. False discovery rates were estimated in a later analysis by permuting HLA or CMV assignments 20 times. A later analysis grouped co-occurring TCRs with DBSCAN, adding TCRdist sequence similarity when clustering within HLA-allele-positive subsets. Co-occurrence clustering excluded repertoires with fewer than 30,000 or more than 120,000 public chains, plus five with anomalous nucleotide sharing. Held by TCRdb, this immuneACCESS table contains in-frame sequences only and omits some clones. Under half of the omission traces to an unresolved V gene where checked; the cause of the rest is unknown. V, J and clone size derive from that table, while D and trimming were established from the DNA sequence. The sample table records 170,000 or so clones; over 65% of these occur just once. The ten top clones hold 2.5% to 3.5% of the sample.

Including cysteine and phenylalanine, the CDR3 has 15 amino acids. The retained sequence is limited to the CDR3, 45 bases, with the frame set at the first base. The germline V gene (reference sequence) gives CDR1 as MNHEY and CDR2 as SMNVEV. Relative to germline, V is 6 bases shorter and J is 8 bases shorter, with 17 bases between their ends. The TCR was taken from a woman aged 40 to 50 in good health and CMV-seronegative. The chain was built from TRBV27 and TRBJ1-6, and possibly TRBD1, on 5 matching bases. The sample consisted of PBMCs. The nucleotide sequence reads TGTGCCAGCAGACCCCGGGCGGGACCGGATTCACCCCTCCACTTT. Translation gives CASRPRAGPDSPLHF.